The TCR beta chain described here comes from a study of shared clonotypes between healthy human individuals. The wider study: For every donor, three CD4 naive, three CD4 memory, two CD8 naive and one CD8 memory plates were used.

Germline assignment: CDR1 MDHEN and CDR2 SYDVKM. The CDR3 is made up of 14 amino acids. The V end was cut by 8 bases, the J end by 8 bases, with 18 bases between. Only CD45RO-negative cells positively selected for CCR7 counted as naive CD8 cells, so terminally differentiated effector memory CD45RA+ cells were excluded. Researchers ran the assay at a deep level. Per the authors' pipeline: ImmunoSEQ junction-only sequences lacked quality scores, so their filtering differed. TCRdb keeps only in-frame clones here, not all; method: immunoSEQ multiplex PCR. For V, J and clone size, that table is used; D and trimming come from the DNA. The profile shows roughly 1,800,000 clones, approximately 94% of them singletons.

Input material: naive CD8+ T cells sorted from blood. This receptor was taken from a man aged 18 to 35 in good health. The V call is TRBV28, the J call TRBJ1-4; D is undetermined. CDR3 sequence (DNA): TGTGCCAGCGCCCGAATCGCCTTTAGCGAAAAACTGTTTTTT. Translation gives CASARIAFSEKLFF.